The source of this T cell receptor (beta chain) is a study of CD8+ T cells in alopecia areata. Investigators isolated RNA and reverse transcribed it into cDNA to act as the sequencing template. TCRdb's table, derived via immunoSEQ multiplex PCR, lists solely in-frame clones and lacks some. Altogether 93,000 or so clones are present, roughly half being singletons, with the ten largest covering 8% to 10%. CDR3 length: 13 amino acids. Germline loops: CDR1 SGHTA, CDR2 FQGNSA. The V and J ends lost 3 bases and 6 bases respectively, with 12 bases between them. Sequenced input: CD4+ T cells sorted from blood. The sequence was obtained from a human donor in good health. J is TRBJ2-7 and V is TRBV7-2; D gene uncertain. This chain's CDR3 is CASSFDQLFEQYF. CDR3 sequence (DNA): TGTGCCAGCAGCTTCGACCAACTGTTCGAGCAGTACTTC.